This T cell receptor beta chain was profiled in a study of T-cell reconstitution after alpha-beta-depleted transplantation in children. Unmatched junction bases numbered 12, after V lost 7 bases and J lost 1 base. This CDR3 spans 17 amino acids. This clonotype was recorded a few times. A TCRbeta library incorporating unique molecular identifiers was prepared. Each CDR3 protein gets one entry after TCRdb re-called the PCR reads with MiXCR. The sample includes 200,000 to 300,000 distinct CDR3 sequences, more than 10% of them seen just once. The sequence came from a human donor who donated a stem cell graft to a child with acute lymphoblastic leukemia. V is TRBV12-3 or TRBV12-4 and J is TRBJ2-7, with 11 bases lining up with TRBD1. The sample was PBMCs from the stem cell graft donor, taken from the stem cell graft. CDR3 residues: CASKSGQGVTGSYEQYF. The CDR3 DNA reads TGTGCCAGCAAATCGGGACAGGGGGTCACCGGATCCTACGAGCAGTACTTC.